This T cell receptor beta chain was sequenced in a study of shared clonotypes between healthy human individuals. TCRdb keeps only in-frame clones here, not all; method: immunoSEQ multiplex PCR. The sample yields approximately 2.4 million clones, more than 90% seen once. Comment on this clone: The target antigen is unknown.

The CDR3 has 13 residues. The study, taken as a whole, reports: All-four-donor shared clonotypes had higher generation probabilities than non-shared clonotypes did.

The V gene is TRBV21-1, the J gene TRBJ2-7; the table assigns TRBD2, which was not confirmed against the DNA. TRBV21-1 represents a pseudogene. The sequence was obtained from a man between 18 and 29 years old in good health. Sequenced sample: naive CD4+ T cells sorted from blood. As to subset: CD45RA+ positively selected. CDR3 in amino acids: CASSGTPSYEQYF. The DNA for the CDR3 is TGTGCCAGCAGCGGGACTCCCTCCTACGAGCAGTACTTC.